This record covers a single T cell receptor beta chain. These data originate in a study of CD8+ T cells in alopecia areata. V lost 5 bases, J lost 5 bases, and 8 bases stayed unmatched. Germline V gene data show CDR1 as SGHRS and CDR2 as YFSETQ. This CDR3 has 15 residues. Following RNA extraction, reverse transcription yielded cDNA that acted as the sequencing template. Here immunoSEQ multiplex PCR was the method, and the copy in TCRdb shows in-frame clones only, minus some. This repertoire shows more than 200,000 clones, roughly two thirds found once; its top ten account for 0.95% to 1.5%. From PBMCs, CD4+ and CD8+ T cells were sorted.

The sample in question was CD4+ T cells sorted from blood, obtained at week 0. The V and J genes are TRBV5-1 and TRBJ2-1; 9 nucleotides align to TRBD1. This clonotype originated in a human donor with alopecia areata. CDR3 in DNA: TGCGCCAGCAGGATCACAGGGGGCCCTCACAATGAGCAGTTCTTC. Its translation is CASRITGGPHNEQFF.